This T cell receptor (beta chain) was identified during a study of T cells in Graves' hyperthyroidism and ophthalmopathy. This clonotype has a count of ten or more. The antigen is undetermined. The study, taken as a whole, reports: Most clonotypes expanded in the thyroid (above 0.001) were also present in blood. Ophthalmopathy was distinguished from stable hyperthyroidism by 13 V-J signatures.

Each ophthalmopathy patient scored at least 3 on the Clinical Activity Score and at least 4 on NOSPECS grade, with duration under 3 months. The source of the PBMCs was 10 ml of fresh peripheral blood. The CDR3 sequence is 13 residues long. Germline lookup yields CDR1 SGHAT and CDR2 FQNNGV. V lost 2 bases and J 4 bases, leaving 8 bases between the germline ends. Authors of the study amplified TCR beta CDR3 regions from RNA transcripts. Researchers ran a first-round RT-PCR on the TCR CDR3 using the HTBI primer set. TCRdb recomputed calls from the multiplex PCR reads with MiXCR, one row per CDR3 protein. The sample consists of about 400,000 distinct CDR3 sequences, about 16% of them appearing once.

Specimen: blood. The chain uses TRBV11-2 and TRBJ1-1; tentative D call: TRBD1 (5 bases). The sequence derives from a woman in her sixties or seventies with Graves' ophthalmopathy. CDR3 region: CASSLTGGTEAFF. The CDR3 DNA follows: TGTGCCAGCAGCTTAACTGGGGGCACTGAAGCTTTCTTT.